This T cell receptor (beta chain) was identified in a study of T cells after yellow fever vaccination. Study findings and constraints: Overall, a small share of clonotypes was seen in both CD4 and CD8 compartments. The booster saw the reappearance of most primary-vaccination clones (nearly 98% CD4, around 88% CD8).

This clonotype was observed many times. TCRdb used MiXCR to reprocess the 5' RACE reads, holding one entry per CDR3 protein. The profile shows under 50,000 distinct CDR3 sequences, around 6.8% of them singletons. The germline gives CDR1 MNHEY, CDR2 SVGAGI. J was trimmed by 4 bases and V by 3 bases; bases with no gene match: 5. This CDR3 spans 16 amino acids. The TCR sequence derives from a man aged 25 to 40 who received the YFV17D yellow fever vaccine. J is TRBJ2-2 and V is TRBV6-5, with TRBD1 identical over 10 bases. This material consisted of PBMCs, either bulk or a sorted T-cell subset (CD4+, CD8+, memory, or dextramer-sorted; not recorded which), taken 45 days after the yellow fever booster vaccination. DNA of the CDR3: TGTGCCAGCAGTTATAGACAGGGGGCGCCCACCGGGGAGCTGTTTTTT. Its translation is CASSYRQGAPTGELFF.